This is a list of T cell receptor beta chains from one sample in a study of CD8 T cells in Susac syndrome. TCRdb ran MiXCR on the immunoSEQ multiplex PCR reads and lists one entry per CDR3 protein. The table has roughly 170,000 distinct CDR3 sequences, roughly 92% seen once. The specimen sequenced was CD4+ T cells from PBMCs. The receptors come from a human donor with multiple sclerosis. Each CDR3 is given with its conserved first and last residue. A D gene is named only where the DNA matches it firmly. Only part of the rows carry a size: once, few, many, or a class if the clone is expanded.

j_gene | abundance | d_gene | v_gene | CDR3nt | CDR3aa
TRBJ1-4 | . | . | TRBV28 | TGTGCCAGCTACGACAGTCGTGGGGAAAAACTGTTTTTT | CASYDSRGEKLFF
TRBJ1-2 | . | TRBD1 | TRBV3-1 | TGTGCCAGCAGGTCCGGGACAGGGGCCCCTGGCTACACCTTC | CASRSGTGAPGYTF
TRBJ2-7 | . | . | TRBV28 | TGTGCCAGCACTTTCAGCCCCTCCTACGAGCAGTACTTC | CASTFSPSYEQYF
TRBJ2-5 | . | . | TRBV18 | TGTGCCAGCTCACCCCCCGGGACCCAAGCGACCCAGTACTTC | CASSPPGTQATQYF
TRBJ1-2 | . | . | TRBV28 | TGTGCCAGCAGTTTATCAGGGCGGGCAGAGCGCTACACCTTC | CASSLSGRAERYTF
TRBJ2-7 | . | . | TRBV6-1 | TGTGCCAGCAGTGAAAACGAGCAGTACTTC | CASSENEQYF
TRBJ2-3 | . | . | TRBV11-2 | TGTGCCAGCAGCTTACAGCAACAGTCTACCGCTTTCACAGATACGCAGTATTTT | CASSLQQQSTAFTDTQYF
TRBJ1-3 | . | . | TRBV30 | TGTGCCTGGACCATGGGGTCCGCTGGAAACACCATATATTTT | CAWTMGSAGNTIYF
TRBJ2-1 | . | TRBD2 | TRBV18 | TGTGCCAGCTCACCAGGGACTAGCAGTCTTGAGCAGTTCTTC | CASSPGTSSLEQFF
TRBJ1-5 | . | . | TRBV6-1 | TGTGCCAGCAGTGACAGACCCACTCAGCCCCAGCATTTT | CASSDRPTQPQHF
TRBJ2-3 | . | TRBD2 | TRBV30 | TGTGCCTGGAACAGCGGGAGGGAGTCTAGCACAGATACGCAGTATTTT | CAWNSGRESSTDTQYF
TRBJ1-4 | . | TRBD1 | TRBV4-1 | TGCGCCAGCAGCCAGAACCGGGACAGGGGCTCATATGAAAAACTGTTTTTT | CASSQNRDRGSYEKLFF
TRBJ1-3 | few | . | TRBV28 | TGTGCCAGCAGTGACAGAAACACCATATATTTT | CASSDRNTIYF
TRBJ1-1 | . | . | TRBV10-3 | TGTGCCATCAGTGAGTCGGGTCAGGGGTCAGCTTTCTTT | CAISESGQGSAFF
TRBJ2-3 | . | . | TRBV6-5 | TGTGCCAGCAGTTACTCGGGACGGCTGATCACAGATACGCAGTATTTT | CASSYSGRLITDTQYF
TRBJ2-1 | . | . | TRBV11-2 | TGTGCCAGCAGCCCTGCGGGGGACACCTACAATGAGCAGTTCTTC | CASSPAGDTYNEQFF
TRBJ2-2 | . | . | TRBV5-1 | TGCGCCAGCAGCTTGGGACAAATGACCGGGGAGCTGTTTTTT | CASSLGQMTGELFF
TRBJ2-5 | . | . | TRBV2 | TGTGCCAGCACACGGATCCAAGAGACCCAGTACTTC | CASTRIQETQYF
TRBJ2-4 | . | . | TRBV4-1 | TGCGCCAGCAGCCAAGATCCCCTGGGGTTAGCCAAAAACATTCAGTACTTC | CASSQDPLGLAKNIQYF
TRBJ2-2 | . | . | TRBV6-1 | TGTGCCAGCAGTTCATACTCCGGGGGGCCCGGGGAGCTGTTTTTT | CASSSYSGGPGELFF
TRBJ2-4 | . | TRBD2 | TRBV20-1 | TGCAGTGCACCCCCCATGACTAGCGGTAAAAACATTCAGTACTTC | CSAPPMTSGKNIQYF
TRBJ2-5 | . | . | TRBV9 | TGTGCCAGCAGCGTCGGTGGGTGGGGAAAAGAGACCCAGTACTTC | CASSVGGWGKETQYF
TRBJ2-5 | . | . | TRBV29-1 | TGCAGCGTTGGTTACTGGGAGGAGACCCAGTACTTC | CSVGYWEETQYF
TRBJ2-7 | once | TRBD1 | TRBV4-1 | TGCGCCAGCAGCCAAGTCGAGACAGGGGGCGGGGAGCAGTACTTC | CASSQVETGGGEQYF
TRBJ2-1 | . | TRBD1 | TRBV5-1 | TGCGCCAGCAGCGTGGGACAGGGAAATAACTACAATGAGCAGTTCTTC | CASSVGQGNNYNEQFF
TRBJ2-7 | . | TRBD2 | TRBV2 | TGTGCCAGCAGTGAAGTACTAGCGGGGAGGCAGTACTTC | CASSEVLAGRQYF
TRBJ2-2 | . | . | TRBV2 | TGTGCCAGCGCGCGGGAGAACACCGGGGAGCTGTTTTTT | CASARENTGELFF
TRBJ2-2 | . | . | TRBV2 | TGTGCCAGCAATTCCTGGGACCGATCAACTGGGGAGCTGTTTTTT | CASNSWDRSTGELFF
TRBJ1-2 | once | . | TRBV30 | TGTGCTGCCAGTCCAGCTCTTTACTATGGCTACACCTTC | CAASPALYYGYTF
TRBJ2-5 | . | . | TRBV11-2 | TGTGCCAGCAGCCCGCCGGGGCAGGCCACTGGGACCCAGTACTTC | CASSPPGQATGTQYF
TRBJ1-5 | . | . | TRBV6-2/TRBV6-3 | TGTGCCAGCAGTCCAGTGACAGTTTTCAATCAGCCCCAGCATTTT | CASSPVTVFNQPQHF
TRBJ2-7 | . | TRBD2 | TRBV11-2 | TGTGCCAGCAGCGAGCCCCCCAGGCAGGCGGGAGGTCCCTACGAGCAGTACTTC | CASSEPPRQAGGPYEQYF
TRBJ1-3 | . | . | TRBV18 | TGTGCCAGCTCACCAGGACAGAGCCCTGGAAACACCATATATTTT | CASSPGQSPGNTIYF
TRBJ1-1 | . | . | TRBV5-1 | TGCGCCAGCAGCGATACAAGGAACACTGAAGCTTTCTTT | CASSDTRNTEAFF
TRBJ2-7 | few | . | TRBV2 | TGTGCCAGCAGTGACGGGACCTACGAGCAGTACTTC | CASSDGTYEQYF
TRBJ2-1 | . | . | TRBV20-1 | TGCAGTGCTCCCCCCCCCGGGGCCAATGAGCAGTTCTTC | CSAPPPGANEQFF
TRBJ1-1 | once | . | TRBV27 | TGTGCCAGCAGTCGAGCACAGTTCACTGAAGCTTTCTTT | CASSRAQFTEAFF
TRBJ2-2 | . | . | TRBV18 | TGTGCCAGCTCTGAGGGAGACTTCAACACCGGGGAGCTGTTTTTT | CASSEGDFNTGELFF
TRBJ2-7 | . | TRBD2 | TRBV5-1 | TGCGCCAGCAGCTTGACGGCGTCTAGCGGGCCCTCCTACGAGCAGTACTTC | CASSLTASSGPSYEQYF
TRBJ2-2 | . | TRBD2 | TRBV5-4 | TGTGCCAGCCGCGCGGGGGAGGGATCATTCGGGGAGCTGTTTTTT | CASRAGEGSFGELFF
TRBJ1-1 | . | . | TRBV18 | TGTGCCAGCTCACAGCTACCCACCAGAGACACTGAAGCTTTCTTT | CASSQLPTRDTEAFF
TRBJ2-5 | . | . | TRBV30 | TGTGCCTGGGACAGGCGAGGGGTAAGGGAGACCCAGTACTTC | CAWDRRGVRETQYF
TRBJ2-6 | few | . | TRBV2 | TGTGCCAGCAAACCGCGCTCCTCTGGGGCCAACGTCCTGACTTTC | CASKPRSSGANVLTF
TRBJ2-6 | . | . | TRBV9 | TGTGCCAGCAGGGGTTTTGGGGCCAACGTCCTGACTTTC | CASRGFGANVLTF
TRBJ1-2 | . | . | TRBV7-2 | TGTGCCAGCAGCTTTTCGGCACAAGAATACTATGGCTACACCTTC | CASSFSAQEYYGYTF
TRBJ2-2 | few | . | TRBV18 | TGTGCCAGCTCCCCGGGACAAGACACCGGGGAGCTGTTTTTT | CASSPGQDTGELFF
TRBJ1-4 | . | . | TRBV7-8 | TGTGCCAGCAGCCCCCGCCCGGACAGTTCTAATGAAAAACTGTTTTTT | CASSPRPDSSNEKLFF
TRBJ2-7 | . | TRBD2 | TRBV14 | TGTGCCAGCAGCCAAATAGCGGGGTACGAGCAGTACTTC | CASSQIAGYEQYF
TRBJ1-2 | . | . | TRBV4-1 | TGCGCCAGCAGCCAAGAGAGGGGAGGCAGGCTCTATGGCTACACCTTC | CASSQERGGRLYGYTF
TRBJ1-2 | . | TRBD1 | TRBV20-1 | TGCAGTGCTTACGGACAGGGTGAAAATGGCTACACCTTC | CSAYGQGENGYTF